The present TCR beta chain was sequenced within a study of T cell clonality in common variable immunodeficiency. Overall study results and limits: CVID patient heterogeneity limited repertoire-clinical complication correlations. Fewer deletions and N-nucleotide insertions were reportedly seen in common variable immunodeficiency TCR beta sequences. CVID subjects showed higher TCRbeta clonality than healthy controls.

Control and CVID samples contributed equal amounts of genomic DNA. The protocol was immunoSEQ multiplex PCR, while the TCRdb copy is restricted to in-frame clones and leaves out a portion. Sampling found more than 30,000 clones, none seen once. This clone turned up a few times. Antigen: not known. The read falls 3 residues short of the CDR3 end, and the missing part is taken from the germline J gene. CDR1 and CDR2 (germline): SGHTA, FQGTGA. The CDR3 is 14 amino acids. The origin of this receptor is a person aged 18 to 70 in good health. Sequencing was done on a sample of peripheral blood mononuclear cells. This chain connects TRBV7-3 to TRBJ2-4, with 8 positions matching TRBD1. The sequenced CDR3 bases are TGTGCCAGCAGCCAGCCGGACAGGGTCTATGGT. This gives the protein CASSQPDRVYG. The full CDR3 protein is CASSQPDRVYGQYF.